This TCR beta chain was observed in a study of cytomegalovirus exposure and HLA in healthy donors (dated by TCRdb to about 2017). Looking at the study overall: An earlier analysis of approximately 640 of the donors reported approximately 270 Gb of sequence data and some 100 million unique TCR beta sequences from some 180 million T cells. About 300 gigabases of sequencing data and around 80 million unique TCR sequences made up an early release that covered approximately 700 HLA-typed donors. Of the roughly 390 genotyped donors, approximately 80% were placed in the genetic ancestry cluster associated with self-reported Caucasian donors. The study aimed to test whether cataloging public T cell receptors could reveal signatures of past pathogen exposure. The T cell repertoires of around 670 subjects were profiled by immunosequencing and related to cytomegalovirus serostatus. Besides the first cohort of 666 subjects, a separate validation cohort made up of around 120 different subjects was used. To predict cytomegalovirus infection status, the study brought together high-throughput TCR immunosequencing, statistical association of individual TCRs with disease status, and machine learning. To study patterns of TCR occurrence, a later analysis re-analyzed previously published TCR beta repertoires from several hundred donors and added high-resolution HLA genotyping. Rather than drawing on any new phenotypic data, the later analysis identified candidate immune exposures from TCR beta sequences and the way those sequences occurred across donors. An earlier analysis of 500 to 750 of the donors applied high-throughput TCR beta sequencing to assess whether each TCR beta V gene segment acted as functional or pseudogenic. Donor age, sex, ethnicity and CMV serostatus were collected together with the repertoire data. A later genetic analysis took genome-wide SNP genotypes for about 55% of the 666 donors and used that subset as a discovery cohort. All discovery cohort repertoires had been generated on a single sequencing platform. HLA typing covered class I and class II loci at four-digit resolution. The number of donors typed differed by locus, with roughly 620-630 for A, B, C, DRB1 and DQB1, roughly 520 for DQA1, approximately 570 for DPA1, and some 440 for DPB1. Roughly 5 DR-DQ haplotypes were handled as single units for association and clustering, since linkage in the cohort was strong. Among 398 genotyped donors of the cohort, an average of about 240,000 unique TCR beta nucleotide sequences were sequenced per donor, 15% to 20% of them non-productive. Overall results and qualifications from the work: In a later genetic analysis, a missense DCLRE1C variant was associated with V-gene and J-gene trimming of TCR beta chains, and the association was replicated in an independent cohort. According to a later analysis, parvovirus B19, influenza, CMV and Epstein-Barr virus appeared linked to several top co-occurrence clusters. In a later genetic analysis, fewer N-insertions in productive TCRs were reported among donors in an Asian-associated ancestry cluster than the 666-donor mean. When HLA alleles, especially DR and DQ, strongly co-occurred, attributing TCR associations to individual alleles was difficult. The sequencing pipeline was judged likely to have produced a cluster of highly shared sequence variants as a technical artifact. While some public TCRs were present in many individuals, most TCR sequences turned up only very rarely across donors. In an earlier analysis of some 550 of the donors, most TCR beta V segments were observed in productive rearrangements about 87% or about 30% of the time, broadly matching IMGT annotations. Because counts were too low, about 18 rarely observed V segments, including chromosome 9 orphons, were excluded from the earlier analysis of fewer than 650 of the donors. At a false discovery rate of 0.05, a later analysis linked some 18,000 TCR beta sequences to specific HLA alleles. In both the original and validation cohorts, the classifier was reported to diagnose cytomegalovirus status with high specificity and sensitivity. In this cohort, only TCR beta chains were sequenced, and detectable features were limited by the absence of alpha or paired-chain data. Because HLA typing was missing for some donors at each locus, association tests included only the typed subset. In a later analysis, HLA-associated TCR beta chains showed more clonal expansion and lower generation probabilities than non-associated chains that were equally common. The 87-base-pair reads could not distinguish some IMGT-functional V segments, including TRBV6-2 and TRBV6-3, so those segments were excluded. According to a later analysis, TCR association rates differed among HLA loci, with DRB1 alleles showing the most associated TCRs and HLA-C alleles showing the fewest. In a later analysis, most CMV-associated TCR beta chains were found to appear HLA-restricted, with HLA associations seemingly driven largely by CMV exposure. A further reported finding was that TCR beta sequences accurately predicted the HLA-A and HLA-B alleles for most subjects in the first cohort. The study gave a list of under 200 TCR beta chains associated with cytomegalovirus. Linkage disequilibrium might explain the correlated functional status among segregating V segments, but an unknown experimental factor could not be ruled out. For the cohort, immune exposure information was limited to CMV serostatus. In vitro tests confirmed that three of the cytomegalovirus-associated TCR beta chains recognize cytomegalovirus antigens. The authors suggested that the approach could potentially be generalized to other disease states and immunological phenotypes. Roughly uniform sequencing depth across donors was assumed in presence/absence analyses, although this assumption may not hold.

With respect to this clone: Its antigen is still unknown. No clone much larger than this one lies a single base away; base qualities are absent.

The cohort consisted of some 730 healthy bone marrow donors. At the time of sampling, every cohort member was nominally healthy, though immune exposures that went unrecorded were likely present. The donor tested CMV seronegative, placing the donor among the roughly 400 seronegative members of the cohort. A peripheral blood sample was provided by each donor, and peripheral blood mononuclear cells were used for TCR beta sequencing. Genomic DNA was extracted from the blood cell samples with the Qiagen DNeasy Blood Extraction Kit. The germline ends are 11 bases apart after V is trimmed by 5 bases and J by 3 bases. Spanning cysteine to phenylalanine, the CDR3 consists of 13 amino acids. The only DNA kept is the CDR3, 39 bases in frame from the first base. Reading the germline V gene gives CDR1 SQVTM and CDR2 ANQGSEA. The library was obtained by the immunoSEQ multiplex PCR assay. The multiplex PCR relied on a mix of 60 forward primers for TCR Vbeta segments and 13 reverse primers for TCR Jbeta segments. A multiplex PCR assay on genomic DNA amplified the CDR3 region of rearranged TCR beta genes. The amplified TCR beta libraries were sequenced on the Illumina HiSeq System as 87-base-pair reads. The study's processing was this. A later analysis tallied tens of millions of unique TCR beta chains across the approximately 670 repertoires, and about 10 million of those chains were shared by two or more donors. A nearest-neighbor algorithm error-corrected the raw reads and collapsed the reads into unique sequences, merging closely related sequences to remove PCR and sequencing errors. Alignment of CDR3 sequences to IMGT reference sequences was used to assign V, D and J gene segments. For a sequence to be retained, at least a six-nucleotide match to both a V gene segment and a J gene segment was required. A rearrangement was called productive if the CDR3 had no stop codons and remained in frame with V and J, and every other rearrangement was called non-productive. CDR3 was defined by IMGT convention, running from the second conserved V-encoded cysteine to the conserved J-encoded phenylalanine. The earlier analysis of 500 to 650 of the donors excluded any sequence lacking an unambiguous match to a single V gene segment. An earlier analysis of just under 600 of the donors called V segments functional above 56.7% productive rearrangements and segregating when the between-donor standard deviation exceeded 5%. To diagnose cytomegalovirus status from the catalog of TCR beta chain sequences, a statistical classification framework was built. In a later analysis, V and J genes were assigned by comparing TCR nucleotide sequences against IMGT/GENE-DB human TR gene sequences. The TCRdist pipeline was used in a later analysis to assign CDR3 sequences and most-parsimonious VDJ recombination scenarios. A later analysis defined each TCR beta chain by its CDR3 amino acid sequence plus V-gene family, and excluded reads lacking a unique V-gene family. A later analysis removed nearly 600 highly shared, low-generation-probability nucleotide sequences to deal with suspected cross-contamination and a sequencing artifact. In a later analysis, a clonal expansion index for each public chain was calculated from normalized within-repertoire ranks of inferred template counts. In a later analysis, generation probabilities were computed with a VDJ recombination model fitted to out-of-frame rearrangements, and the resulting probabilities were checked against IGoR. Hypergeometric tests were used in a later analysis to score TCR-TCR, TCR-HLA and TCR-CMV co-occurrence, with a repertoire-size bias correction applied to the TCR pairs. In a later analysis, false discovery rates were estimated by permuting HLA or CMV assignments 20 times. In a later analysis, co-occurring TCRs were grouped using DBSCAN, with TCRdist sequence similarity added in when clustering inside HLA-allele-positive subsets. For co-occurrence clustering, repertoires with fewer than 30,000 or more than 120,000 public chains were excluded, along with roughly 5 repertoires with anomalous nucleotide sharing. What TCRdb holds here is the immuneACCESS table cut down to in-frame rearrangements. Part of the clones is not present; checked against another copy, under half of the missing clones reflect an unresolved V gene, and the others are unexplained. V, J and clone size reflect that table, while D and trimming were determined from the DNA. The sample yields about 130,000 clones; approximately 85% were counted once. The top ten constitute under 2% of the sample.

The receptor chain draws on TRBV29-1 and TRBJ2-1; perhaps TRBD2 is the D gene, with 5 bases matching. The sequence was obtained from a boy aged 5-17 years in good health and CMV-seronegative. Sequencing was performed on PBMCs. The CDR3 reads CSVLGGSYNEQFF. The sequenced DNA: TGCAGCGTTCTGGGTGGGAGCTACAATGAGCAGTTCTTC.